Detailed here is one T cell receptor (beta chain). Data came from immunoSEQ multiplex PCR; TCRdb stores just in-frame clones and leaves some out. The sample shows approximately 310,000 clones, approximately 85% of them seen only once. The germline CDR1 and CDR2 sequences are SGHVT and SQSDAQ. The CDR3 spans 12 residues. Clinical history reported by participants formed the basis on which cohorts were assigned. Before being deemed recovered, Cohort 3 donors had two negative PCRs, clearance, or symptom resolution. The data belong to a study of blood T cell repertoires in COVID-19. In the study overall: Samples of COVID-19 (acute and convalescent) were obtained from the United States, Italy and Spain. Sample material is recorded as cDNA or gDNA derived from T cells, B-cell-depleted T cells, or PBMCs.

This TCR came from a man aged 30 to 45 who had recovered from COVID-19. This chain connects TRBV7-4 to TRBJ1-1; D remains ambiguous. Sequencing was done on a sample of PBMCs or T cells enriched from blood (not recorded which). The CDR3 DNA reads TGTGCTAGATTTAGACTGTACACTGAAGCTTTCTTT. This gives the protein CARFRLYTEAFF. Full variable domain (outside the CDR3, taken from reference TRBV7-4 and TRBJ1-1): GAGVSQSPRYKVAKRGRDVALRCDSISGHVTLYWYRQTLGQGSEVLTYSQSDAQRDKSGRPSGRFSAERPERSVSTLKIQRTEQGDSAVYLCARFRLYTEAFFGQGTRLTVV.